The 15 T cell receptor beta chains presented below share a single source sample, sequenced in a study of cytomegalovirus exposure and HLA in healthy donors. The repertoire was sequenced with immunoSEQ multiplex PCR; TCRdb's copy has only in-frame clones and lacks some. The sample has about 270,000 clones; around 85% are singletons. Sequenced material: PBMCs. The receptors originated from a woman aged 18-29 years in good health and CMV-seronegative.

The genes are TRBV10-2 and TRBJ1-5; possibly TRBD1 for D (5 bases). The CDR3 has 14 amino acids. Germline CDR1 reads WSHSY; CDR2 reads SAAADI. Trimming cost V 6 bases and J 1 base, with 10 bases left between them. CDR3 nucleotides: TGCGCCAGCAGCAGCCAGGGAAGCAATCAGCCCCAGCATTTT. Translation: CASSSQGSNQPQHF.

The J gene is TRBJ2-2, the V gene TRBV4-3; 8 nucleotides match TRBD1. The CDR3 is 19 amino acids. Trimming cost V 0 bases and J 2 bases; bases outside gene matches: 11. Germline values: CDR1 LGHNA, CDR2 YSLEER. In DNA, the CDR3 is TGCGCCAGCAGCCAAGATTATTTCCCAGGGGGCGATAACACCGGGGAGCTGTTTTTT. Its protein is CASSQDYFPGGDNTGELFF.

The chain joins TRBV12-5 to TRBJ1-4, with 10 bases fitting TRBD1. Germline V CDR1 and CDR2: LGHNT, FRNRAP. The V gene end was trimmed by 2 bases and the J gene end by 6 bases; junction bases not matched to a gene: 9. The CDR3 extends over 17 amino acids. The CDR3 here is CASGLSPSGTGDEKLFF. The CDR3 region has the DNA TGTGCTAGTGGTTTGTCACCGTCCGGGACAGGGGATGAAAAACTGTTTTTT. Combining the CDR3 with reference TRBV12-5 and TRBJ1-4 gives the whole variable domain DARVTQTPRHKVTEMGQEVTMRCQPILGHNTVFWYRQTMMQGLELLAYFRNRAPLDDSGMPKDRFSAEMPDATLATLKIQPSEPRDSAVYFCASGLSPSGTGDEKLFFGSGTQLSVL.

This chain connects TRBV5-1 to TRBJ1-1; D possibly corresponds to TRBD1 (5 bases). The CDR3 runs to 14 residues. Germline V lookup: CDR1 SGHRS, CDR2 YFSETQ. V shed 5 bases and J shed 4 bases, with 15 bases lying between them. The CDR3 sequence is CASSQDTGATEAFF. In DNA form, the CDR3 reads TGCGCCAGCAGTCAGGACACGGGAGCCACTGAAGCTTTCTTT.

This clone was observed a single time. V is TRBV28 and J is TRBJ2-7; maybe TRBD2 (6 bases). The ends were cut back, 1 base at V and 5 bases at J, with 18 bases in the middle. The CDR3 sequence is 16 residues long. The germline V gene has CDR1 MDHEN and CDR2 SYDVKM. CDR3 protein: CASSLFLRGLGDEQYF. The CDR3 bases are TGTGCCAGCAGTTTATTTCTTCGGGGACTCGGGGACGAGCAGTACTTC.

The chain couples TRBV25-1 to TRBJ1-1, with D uncertain. Trimming took off 5 bases at V and 5 bases at J, with 6 bases between the two ends. This CDR3 region has 11 residues. Germline CDR1 is MGHDK and CDR2 is SYGVNS. CDR3: CASSYWTEAFF. DNA of the CDR3: TGTGCCAGCAGTTACTGGACTGAAGCTTTCTTT.

The V gene is TRBV28, the J gene TRBJ1-2; D unclear. Per the germline V gene, CDR1 is MDHEN and CDR2 is SYDVKM. V lost 7 bases, J lost 4 bases, and 13 bases lay in between. The length of the CDR3 is 13 residues. The CDR3 spells CASTTTVVYGYTF. In DNA form, the CDR3 reads TGTGCCAGCACTACTACCGTGGTCTATGGCTACACCTTC.

This clone appeared a few times. The CDR3 DNA reads TGCGCCAGCAGCTTCGAACACACAGGAGACTATGGCTACACCTTC. It yields the protein CASSFEHTGDYGYTF. The chain joins TRBV5-1 to TRBJ1-2, with a tentative D call TRBD1 (5 bases). The CDR3 is made up of 15 amino acids. Germline V lookup: CDR1 SGHRS, CDR2 YFSETQ. Deletions cut 2 bases from V and 3 bases from J, with 14 bases between.

The V and J genes are TRBV28 and TRBJ1-1; D is possibly TRBD1 (5 bases). Germline values: CDR1 MDHEN, CDR2 SYDVKM. Trimming left V 3 bases short and J 11 bases short, with 10 bases between. The CDR3 consists of 11 residues. CDR3 nucleotides: TGTGCCAGCAGTTTCACAGGAGGGGCTTTCTTT. This sequence encodes CASSFTGGAFF. Full variable domain (outside the CDR3, taken from reference TRBV28 and TRBJ1-1): DVKVTQSSRYLVKRTGEKVFLECVQDMDHENMFWYRQDPGLGLRLIYFSYDVKMKEKGDIPEGYSVSREKKERFSLILESASTNQTSMYLCASSFTGGAFFGQGTRLTVV.

V and J are TRBV5-1 and TRBJ1-6; TRBD1 aligns across 8 bases. Germline V gives CDR1 SGHRS, CDR2 YFSETQ. This CDR3 has 13 residues. With 7 bases clipped from V and 8 bases from J, the junction kept 5 bases outside the gene matches. The CDR3 here is CASGQGQDSPLHF. The CDR3 DNA follows: TGCGCCAGCGGACAGGGCCAAGATTCACCCCTCCACTTT.

The chain has TRBV2 and TRBJ1-5, with D tentatively TRBD1 (6 bases). Germline values: CDR1 SNHLY, CDR2 FYNNEI. The CDR3 loop spans 12 amino acids. V gave up 6 bases and J gave up 11 bases, with 14 bases separating them. The CDR3 here is CASRTDSPTQHF. DNA of the CDR3: TGTGCCAGCAGGACGGACAGCCCGACCCAGCATTTT.

The gene calls are TRBV5-8 and TRBJ2-7, with 16 bases aligning to TRBD2. Per the germline V gene, CDR1 is SGHTS and CDR2 is YDEGEE. The CDR3 loop spans 19 amino acids. V shed 5 bases, J shed 6 bases, and the junction held 17 bases outside the gene matches. The CDR3: CASSRHIPGLAGGRAEQYF. CDR3 DNA: TGTGCCAGCAGTCGTCATATACCGGGACTAGCGGGGGGGCGTGCCGAGCAGTACTTC.

The chain carries TRBV6-5 and TRBJ1-1; no reliable D call. CDR3 length: 16 amino acids. Trimming removed 2 bases at V and 3 bases at J, with 16 bases between. CDR1 is MNHEY and CDR2 is SVGAGI in the germline V gene. CDR3 sequence (DNA): TGTGCCAGCAGTTACGGAGGATTAGTGCGGCACACTGAAGCTTTCTTT. The encoded protein is CASSYGGLVRHTEAFF.

The chain uses TRBV12-5 and TRBJ1-1; TRBD1 aligns across 9 bases. The V gene's germline CDR1 is LGHNT and CDR2 FRNRAP. J was trimmed by 7 bases and V by 2 bases; bases with no gene match: 2. This CDR3 region has 13 residues. The CDR3 DNA is TGTGCTAGTGGTTTGACAGGGGGCCATGAAGCTTTCTTT. It translates to CASGLTGGHEAFF. The full variable domain, with the rest looked up from reference TRBV12-5 and TRBJ1-1, is DARVTQTPRHKVTEMGQEVTMRCQPILGHNTVFWYRQTMMQGLELLAYFRNRAPLDDSGMPKDRFSAEMPDATLATLKIQPSEPRDSAVYFCASGLTGGHEAFFGQGTRLTVV.

This chain joins TRBV19 and TRBJ2-7; 7 bases match TRBD2. The V gene's germline CDR1 is LNHDA and CDR2 SQIVND (reference sequence). The CDR3 consists of 13 residues. V was clipped by 4 bases and J by 3 bases; unmatched bases: 3. The CDR3 DNA sequence: TGTGCCAGTAGTAAGGTAGCGGGCTACGAGCAGTACTTC. Its protein product is CASSKVAGYEQYF.